This T cell receptor (beta chain) was sequenced for a study of early T cells in non-severe SARS-CoV-2 infection. The CDR3 covers 12 residues. Looked up from germline, CDR1 is SGHTA and CDR2 is FQGNSA. V lost 1 base and J 6 bases, leaving 6 bases between the germline ends. This clonotype was found many times. The library protocol tagged individual cDNA molecules with unique molecular identifiers. TCRdb ran MiXCR on the 5' RACE reads and lists one entry per CDR3 protein. The sample yields 60,000 or so distinct CDR3 sequences, under 15% seen once. The sample was whole blood, taken at baseline. The chain links TRBV7-2 to TRBJ1-1; D unclear. The clonotype was recovered from an adult who was a healthcare worker with PCR-confirmed SARS-CoV-2 infection or an uninfected control (not recorded which). DNA of the CDR3: TGTGCCAGCAGCTTAGAATCAGCTGAAGCTTTCTTT. This translates into CASSLESAEAFF.